Listed below are T cell receptor beta chains from one sample, sequenced in a study of T cell repertoires in cytomegalovirus infection. TCRdb re-derived calls from the reads in MiXCR, one entry per CDR3 protein. Of around 630,000 distinct CDR3 sequences in the sample, approximately 25% were seen once. The sequenced sample was CD8+ T cells from PBMCs. Source of these receptors: a human donor in good health (CMV status not recorded). Some clones in this sample may be carry-over from other donors' samples. Both conserved end residues are part of each CDR3. The order of the fields is D gene, clone size, J gene, V gene, CDR3 DNA, CDR3 protein. A D gene is named only where the DNA matches it firmly. Clone size, where shown, is once, few, many, or a class for clones that have expanded.

. | many | TRBJ1-2 | TRBV28 | TGTGCCAGCAATCCATCCCTACATCATGGCTACACCTTC | CASNPSLHHGYTF
. | few | TRBJ2-3 | TRBV29-1 | TGCAGCGTTGACCGGGACGCTAGCACAGATACGCAGTATTTT | CSVDRDASTDTQYF
. | many | TRBJ2-7 | TRBV7-9 | TGTGCCAGCAGCCCTCGGGACACCCCCTACGAGCAGTACTTC | CASSPRDTPYEQYF
TRBD2 | few | TRBJ2-1 | TRBV20-1 | TGCAGTGCTAGGTTCGAGCGGGGGGTGGCCTACAATGAGCAGTTCTTC | CSARFERGVAYNEQFF
. | few | TRBJ2-5 | TRBV4-2 | TGTGCCAGCAGTCCCGGACTACACTTAACGGAGGAGACCCAGTACTTC | CASSPGLHLTEETQYF
. | . | TRBJ1-2 | TRBV29-1 | TGCAGCGTTTTGGCAGGGGCCAACTATGGCTACACCTTC | CSVLAGANYGYTF
TRBD2 | . | TRBJ2-1 | TRBV6-5 | TGTGCCAGCAGTTACAGAACTAGCGGGGTAAATGAGCAGTTCTTC | CASSYRTSGVNEQFF
TRBD2 | many | TRBJ2-2 | TRBV7-8 | TGTGCCAGCAGCTTAAAGAGTCGACTAGCGGGGGGCGGGTCCGGGGAGCTGTTTTTT | CASSLKSRLAGGGSGELFF
TRBD2 | few | TRBJ2-1 | TRBV12-3/TRBV12-4 | TGTGCCAGCAGTTTAAGTCTAGCGGGGGGCTCCGAGCAGTTCTTC | CASSLSLAGGSEQFF
. | . | TRBJ1-2 | TRBV4-3 | TGCGCCAGCAGCCAAGAGGAAGGCTATGGCTACATCTTC | CASSQEEGYGYIF
TRBD2 | . | TRBJ2-1 | TRBV6-5 | TGTGCCAGCAGTCGGACTAGCGGGGGGCTTCGGGACAATGAGCAGTTCTTC | CASSRTSGGLRDNEQFF
TRBD2 | many | TRBJ2-1 | TRBV7-2 | TGTGCCAGCAGCTTAATCCGCGGGGGGGCAGATGCGAATGAGCAGTTCTTC | CASSLIRGGADANEQFF
. | many | TRBJ1-1 | TRBV20-1 | TGTAGGGTCCTAGAAGCTTTCTTT | CRVLEAFF
TRBD1 | . | TRBJ2-7 | TRBV13 | TGTGCCAGCAGCGGGCGACAGGGGAACGAGCAGTACTTC | CASSGRQGNEQYF
TRBD1 | . | TRBJ2-2 | TRBV6-5 | TGTACCAGCAATCATGGGGCAGGGGGCGCGGGGGAGCTGTTTTTT | CTSNHGAGGAGELFF
TRBD2 | many | TRBJ2-2 | TRBV6-4 | TGTGCCAGCCTCGGTTCGGGATGTGGTTCGGGACTAGCGACCGGGGAGCTGTTTTTT | CASLGSGCGSGLATGELFF
. | few | TRBJ2-5 | TRBV14 | TGTGCCAGCAGCGGGGGGCTGTACCAAGAGACCCAGTACTTC | CASSGGLYQETQYF
TRBD2 | . | TRBJ2-7 | TRBV10-3 | TGTGCCATCAGTGAGTTCATCCGAGGCACTAGCGGGGGGTACGAGCAGTACTTC | CAISEFIRGTSGGYEQYF
. | once | TRBJ2-7 | TRBV20-1 | TGCAGTGCCCGGGGGTTAAGCTCCTACGAGCAGTACTTC | CSARGLSSYEQYF
. | many | TRBJ2-5 | TRBV7-9 | TGTGCCAGCAGCCGGGGGGCGAAGACCCAGTACTTC | CASSRGAKTQYF
. | . | TRBJ2-2 | TRBV6-2/TRBV6-3 | TGTGCCACCGACTCCTCGGGCCAGCTGTTTTTT | CATDSSGQLFF
TRBD2 | many | TRBJ2-5 | TRBV7-9 | TGTGCCAGCAGCACCCGGGGGGTAGTAGGGCCCCCTGAAGAGACCCAGTACTTC | CASSTRGVVGPPEETQYF
. | few | TRBJ2-3 | TRBV27 | TGTGCCAGCAGTTTAAGCGCCCAAGATACGCAGTATTTT | CASSLSAQDTQYF
. | few | TRBJ2-2 | TRBV7-6 | TGTGCCAGCAGCTCCAGTGACGGCACCGGGGAGCTGTTTTTT | CASSSSDGTGELFF
. | few | TRBJ1-1 | TRBV4-1 | TGCGCCAGCAGCGTGACCGGGACCGATAACACTGAAGCTTTCTTT | CASSVTGTDNTEAFF
TRBD1 | few | TRBJ2-1 | TRBV12-3/TRBV12-4 | TGTGCCAGCAGTTCACGTGTGGACAGGGCAACAAACAATGAGCAGTTCTTC | CASSSRVDRATNNEQFF
. | . | TRBJ2-2 | TRBV13 | TGTGCCAGCAGCTTTGCTTCTGGCGGGGAGCTGTTTTTT | CASSFASGGELFF
. | many | TRBJ1-5 | TRBV7-8 | TGTGCCAGCAGCTTAGGGGACTTTAGCAATCAGCCCCAGCATTTT | CASSLGDFSNQPQHF
. | few | TRBJ2-1 | TRBV12-3/TRBV12-4 | TGTGCGGGGCAGGGCTTGAATGAGCAGTTCTTC | CAGQGLNEQFF
TRBD1 | many | TRBJ1-1 | TRBV28 | TGTGCCAGCAGTCCCGGGACAGGGAGGAAAACTGAAGCTTTCTTT | CASSPGTGRKTEAFF
. | . | TRBJ2-1 | TRBV7-8 | TGTGCCAGCAGCTTAGTCGGCGGGTCCCACAATGAGCAGTTCTTC | CASSLVGGSHNEQFF
TRBD1 | . | TRBJ1-2 | TRBV5-3 | TGTGCCAGCACAGGGGAGAGGAACTATGGCTACACCTTC | CASTGERNYGYTF
. | few | TRBJ2-3 | TRBV29-1 | TGCAGCGTTGACGCAGGGGATACGCAGTATTTT | CSVDAGDTQYF
. | . | TRBJ2-2 | TRBV4-3 | TGCGCCAGCAGCCAAGATAGTCGAGAGGTGTTTTTT | CASSQDSREVFF
. | . | TRBJ2-5 | TRBV2 | TGTGCCAGCAATAACGGGGACCTCCAAGAGACCCAGTACTTC | CASNNGDLQETQYF
. | . | TRBJ2-6 | TRBV12-3/TRBV12-4 | TGTGCCAGCAGTTTTTGGTTCCGAAGCTCTGGGGCCAACGTCCTGACTTTC | CASSFWFRSSGANVLTF
. | few | TRBJ2-1 | TRBV7-8 | TGTGCCACGGCCGGGGGCTCCTACAATGAGCAGTTCTTC | CATAGGSYNEQFF
. | few | TRBJ1-5 | TRBV12-3/TRBV12-4 | TGTGCCAGCAGTCTTTCAGGGATCAATCAGCCCCAGCATTTT | CASSLSGINQPQHF
. | many | TRBJ2-5 | TRBV25-1 | TGTGCCAGCAGTGAATCTGTGACAGAAGAACTGGAGACCCAGTACTTC | CASSESVTEELETQYF
. | few | TRBJ2-5 | TRBV5-5 | TGTGCCAGCAGCTTGGGGACCAATTTTAAAGAGACCCAGTACTTC | CASSLGTNFKETQYF
TRBD1 | . | TRBJ1-1 | TRBV27 | TGTGCCAGCAATCGACAGGGGTTACCCGGTGAAGCTTTCTTT | CASNRQGLPGEAFF
TRBD1 | . | TRBJ1-2 | TRBV29-1 | TGCAGCGCTCAAACAGGGGACTATGGCTACACCTTC | CSAQTGDYGYTF
. | . | TRBJ1-1 | TRBV19 | TGTGCCAGTAGTATCCGTCGGACGAACACTGAAGCTTTCTTT | CASSIRRTNTEAFF
TRBD1 | . | TRBJ1-1 | TRBV5-4 | TGTGCCAGCAGCCCACGGGACAGGCAGGCCACTGAAGCTTTCTTT | CASSPRDRQATEAFF
. | many | TRBJ2-3 | TRBV6-2/TRBV6-3 | TGTGCCAGCAGTTACTCGCCATACAGCCTAAGCACAGATACGCAGTATTTT | CASSYSPYSLSTDTQYF
TRBD1 | many | TRBJ1-1 | TRBV29-1 | TGCAGCGTTGTGGAGGGGGCGATTGGTGGCACTGAAGCTTTCTTT | CSVVEGAIGGTEAFF
. | . | TRBJ1-1 | TRBV7-9 | TGTGCCAACAGCTTAGCCAGAGACGCTTTCTTT | CANSLARDAFF
. | . | TRBJ1-2 | TRBV10-3 | TGTGCCATCACCGGATCAGGGGTTAGCGGCTACACCTTC | CAITGSGVSGYTF
TRBD1 | few | TRBJ2-1 | TRBV7-8 | TGTGCCAGCAGCTTAGCGAGGACAGGGGGTTCCTACAATGAGCAGTTCTTC | CASSLARTGGSYNEQFF
. | many | TRBJ2-3 | TRBV28 | TGTGCCAGCAGCCCCCGGGCCACCCCTGATATCACAGATACGCAGTATTTT | CASSPRATPDITDTQYF
TRBD1 | few | TRBJ1-1 | TRBV6-1 | TGTGCCAGCAGCCGAATCGACAGGGGCACTGAAGCTTTCTTT | CASSRIDRGTEAFF
. | . | TRBJ2-7 | TRBV4-1 | TGCGCCAGCAGCCAAGAGACCGGGTGGGAGCAGTACTTC | CASSQETGWEQYF
. | many | TRBJ1-2 | TRBV7-9 | TGTGCCAGCAGCTCGGGACGTGCTAACTATGGCTACACCTTC | CASSSGRANYGYTF
TRBD2 | . | TRBJ2-5 | TRBV20-1 | TGCAGTGCAAGGGGGGTAGCGGGGGCTACCCAAGAGACCCAGTACTTC | CSARGVAGATQETQYF